What follows is one T cell receptor (beta chain) and its context. Sequencing used immunoSEQ multiplex PCR; TCRdb keeps in-frame clones, though not all of them. Here the sample spans about 170,000 clones, around 84% being singletons. The data derive from a study of blood T cell repertoires in COVID-19. This TCR was sampled from a woman aged 70-85 years with COVID-19, enrolled during active disease. Input material: peripheral blood.

The CDR3 DNA reads as TGTGCCAGCAGCCCGGGGGGCGGGGCGGATTACGAGCAGTACTTC. Its translation is CASSPGGGADYEQYF. The rearrangement uses TRBV5-4 and TRBJ2-7; a possible D gene is TRBD2 (7 bases). This CDR3 has 15 residues. Germline CDR1 is SGHNT and CDR2 is YYREEE (reference sequence). V was shortened by 4 bases and J by 4 bases, with 18 bases between the two germline ends.